A selection of T cell receptor beta chains follows, all from one sample in a study of cytomegalovirus exposure and HLA in healthy donors. The assay was immunoSEQ multiplex PCR, and TCRdb's table has in-frame clones only and misses some. The sample yields fewer than 150,000 clones, around 75% seen once. The sample taken for sequencing was PBMCs. These receptors were taken from a man aged 25-45 years in good health and CMV-seronegative. Each CDR3 is given with its conserved first and last residue. D genes are given only for firm matches.

D: TRBD1; J: TRBJ1-5; V: TRBV5-1; CDR3: CASSPGQGVQPQHF
D: TRBD1; J: TRBJ2-7; V: TRBV29-1; CDR3: CSVGRQGSYEQYF
D: .; J: TRBJ1-1; V: TRBV19; CDR3: CASSVTGFSTEAFF
D: .; J: TRBJ2-5; V: TRBV4-1; CDR3: CASSQERGAGETQYF
D: TRBD1; J: TRBJ2-7; V: TRBV28; CDR3: CASSPNRGNEQYF
D: TRBD1; J: TRBJ2-1; V: TRBV2; CDR3: CAINLRAVQGYNEQFF
D: .; J: TRBJ1-4; V: TRBV7-2; CDR3: CASSRDRNNEKLFF
D: TRBD2; J: TRBJ2-7; V: TRBV2; CDR3: CASNGGSYNEQYF
D: TRBD2; J: TRBJ2-3; V: TRBV11-2; CDR3: CASSTRLRLAGGSDTQYF
D: TRBD1; J: TRBJ1-4; V: TRBV27; CDR3: CASSLGQGNEKLFF
D: .; J: TRBJ1-5; V: TRBV5-1; CDR3: CASSEGQNQPQHF
D: .; J: TRBJ2-4; V: TRBV6-5; CDR3: CASSYSVSTAKNIQYF
D: TRBD2; J: TRBJ2-1; V: TRBV2; CDR3: CAVDSGGALRASSYNEQFF
D: .; J: TRBJ2-3; V: TRBV30; CDR3: CAWSEGGTDTQYF
D: .; J: TRBJ2-3; V: TRBV25-1; CDR3: CASSLSGAEITDTQYF
D: TRBD1; J: TRBJ1-6; V: TRBV7-2; CDR3: CASSLSPGQGADGSPLHF
D: .; J: TRBJ2-7; V: TRBV6-1; CDR3: CASEWEAQYEQYF
D: .; J: TRBJ2-4; V: TRBV19; CDR3: CASSMGTKNIQYF
D: .; J: TRBJ2-1; V: TRBV4-1; CDR3: CASSFNEQAQFF
D: .; J: TRBJ1-1; V: TRBV5-1; CDR3: CASSLGQSLMNTEAFF
D: .; J: TRBJ1-1; V: TRBV30; CDR3: CAQSLGAAMNTEAFF
D: .; J: TRBJ2-7; V: TRBV28; CDR3: CASSSGQGIYEQYF
D: .; J: TRBJ2-7; V: TRBV2; CDR3: CASSQLLYEQYF
D: .; J: TRBJ2-2; V: TRBV7-2; CDR3: CASSLELFTGELFF
D: .; J: TRBJ1-2; V: TRBV7-2; CDR3: CASSLGFRAYGYTF
D: .; J: TRBJ1-6; V: TRBV9; CDR3: CASSVVGRGSYNSPLHF
D: .; J: TRBJ1-1; V: TRBV18; CDR3: CASSPPSWQGEAFF
D: .; J: TRBJ1-2; V: TRBV30; CDR3: CAGTAEASVRYTF
D: .; J: TRBJ2-3; V: TRBV7-2; CDR3: CASSPSLLSTDTQYF
D: TRBD1; J: TRBJ1-1; V: TRBV7-8; CDR3: CASSLRYLTGDTEAFF
D: .; J: TRBJ1-2; V: TRBV27; CDR3: CASSFNRAGYGYTF
D: TRBD1; J: TRBJ2-1; V: TRBV30; CDR3: CACLGTVNEQFF
D: .; J: TRBJ2-7; V: TRBV6-1; CDR3: CASRESGEYEQYF
D: .; J: TRBJ2-7; V: TRBV30; CDR3: CAWSGQYEQYF
D: TRBD2; J: TRBJ2-7; V: TRBV28; CDR3: CASSSTSGRPSEQYF